This T cell receptor beta chain was identified during a study of shared clonotypes between healthy human individuals. Study-wide background: Per donor, three plates held CD4 naive cells, three held CD4 memory, two held CD8 naive and one held CD8 memory.

This CDR3 region has 17 residues. Germline V gene sequence: CDR1 SEHNR, CDR2 FQNEAQ (reference sequence). J gave up 2 bases and V 3 bases, and 8 bases lay outside the gene matches. Researchers divided each subset's genomic DNA evenly across several immunoSEQ plates. This table comes from immunoSEQ multiplex PCR, and its TCRdb copy is limited to in-frame clones, with some not included. The repertoire holds millions of clones, with approximately 94% as singletons. The clonotype comes from a young man in good health. The chain couples TRBV7-9 to TRBJ2-7; 12 bases agree with TRBD2. The sample consisted of naive CD4+ T cells sorted from blood. Subset of the sample: CD45RA+ positively selected. The CDR3 DNA reads TGTGCCAGCAGCTTGGGCCCGGGACTAGCGGGTGCCTACGAGCAGTACTTC. The encoded protein is CASSLGPGLAGAYEQYF.